The following is a TCR beta chain sequence with its context. The table came from immunoSEQ multiplex PCR; TCRdb's copy has only in-frame clones and leaves some out. The sample holds about 88,000 clones, approximately 95% seen once. This record comes from a study of technical replicates of blood from several donors. Trimming removed 5 bases from V and 6 bases from J; junction bases left unmatched: 9. The CDR3 totals 14 residues. The germline V gene encodes CDR1 MNHEY and CDR2 SVGAGI. The sequenced material came from T cells isolated from PBMCs. The TCR was taken from a human donor in good health. This chain joins TRBV6-5 and TRBJ2-7, with 8 bases matching TRBD1. The CDR3 loop is CASSTDRELSEQYF. DNA for the CDR3: TGTGCCAGCAGTACGGACAGGGAGTTATCCGAGCAGTACTTC.